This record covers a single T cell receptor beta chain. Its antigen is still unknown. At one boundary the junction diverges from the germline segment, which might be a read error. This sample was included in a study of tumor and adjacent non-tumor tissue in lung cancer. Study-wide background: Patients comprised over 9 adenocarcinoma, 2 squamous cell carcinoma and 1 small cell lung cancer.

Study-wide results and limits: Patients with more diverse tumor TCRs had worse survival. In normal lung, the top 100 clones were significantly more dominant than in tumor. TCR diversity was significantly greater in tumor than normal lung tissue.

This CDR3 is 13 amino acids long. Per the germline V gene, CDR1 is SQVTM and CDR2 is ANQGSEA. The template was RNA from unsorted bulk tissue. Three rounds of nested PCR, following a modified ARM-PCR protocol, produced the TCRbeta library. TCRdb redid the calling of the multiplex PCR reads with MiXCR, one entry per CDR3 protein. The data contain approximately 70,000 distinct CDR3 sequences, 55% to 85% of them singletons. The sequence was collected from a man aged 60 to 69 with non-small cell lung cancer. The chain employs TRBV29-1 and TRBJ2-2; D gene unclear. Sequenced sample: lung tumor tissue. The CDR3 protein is CNVKLTNTGELFF. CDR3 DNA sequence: TGCAACGTTAAACTAACGAACACCGGGGAGCTGTTTTTT.